This paragraph covers one T cell receptor beta chain sequence. This is likely an artifact of a read error, given a far larger clone one base away. These data originate in a study of low-dose radiotherapy and immunotherapy resistance in tumors. Study-level information: A total of 6.5 Gy was given to Cohort 1 as 0.5 Gy per fraction every 2 weeks. On an every-two-weeks schedule, patients received intravenous nivolumab 240 mg, along with ipilimumab 1 mg/kg every six weeks.

Time point specified: after trial treatment. Indicated treatment: LDRT plus nivolumab, ipilimumab, low-dose cyclophosphamide and aspirin (RACIN trial). Each donor was administered nivolumab, ipilimumab, aspirin, low-dose cyclophosphamide and low-dose radiotherapy. First-strand cDNA used TRAV- and TRBV-specific primers, covering alpha and beta chains. TCRs underwent roughly 20 PCR cycles of amplification with a constant-region primer and V-primer adapter. Researchers amplified the isolated mRNA using in vitro transcription. TCRdb reanalysed the reads using MiXCR and keeps one entry per CDR3 protein. Here the sample spans about 84,000 distinct CDR3 sequences, 17% being singletons. The CDR3 consists of 15 residues.

The sequence was collected from a male donor with prostate cancer. Here the sequenced sample was PBMCs, taken after low-dose radiotherapy plus immunotherapy. The genes are TRBV5-3 and TRBJ2-2, with D perhaps given as TRBD1 or TRBD2 (5 bases each). TRBV5-3 is an ORF, and what it does is uncertain. In nucleotides, the CDR3 is TGTGCCAGCAGCTTGGGACCGTTCAACGCCGGGGAGCTGTTTTTT. Translation: CASSLGPFNAGELFF.